The T cell receptor (beta chain) described here comes from a study of CD8 T cells in Susac syndrome. As for the study in general: At blood draw, Susac syndrome patients were therapy-naive, on corticosteroids, or on intravenous immunoglobulin alone.

From germline, CDR1 is SGDLS and CDR2 YYNGEE. The V end lost 0 bases, the J end lost 8 bases, and 17 bases lay between the germline ends. The CDR3 is made up of 15 amino acids. A remark on this clonotype: Its target is unknown.

The authors reverse transcribed about 0.45 to 1 ug RNA with random hexamers. The CDR3 of TCR beta was amplified by immunoSEQ multiplex PCR across 54 Vbeta and 13 Jbeta. TCRdb recomputed calls from the immunoSEQ multiplex PCR reads with MiXCR, one row per CDR3 protein. The sample comprises 240,000 or so distinct CDR3 sequences, approximately 95% of which are singletons, and approximately 0.094% rests with the top ten. Overall study results and limits: Clonal expansion was not seen in any Susac syndrome CD4+ T cell repertoire.

The TCR originated in a human donor with Susac syndrome. The chain carries TRBV9 and TRBJ1-2; D remains unclear. Sequenced input: CD4+ T cells from PBMCs. For the CDR3, the DNA is TGTGCCAGCAGCGTAGATCCAGGACGGCAGACCGGCTACACCTTC. This translates into CASSVDPGRQTGYTF.